What follows is one TCR beta chain and its context. Trimming took off 5 bases at V and 0 bases at J, with 12 bases between the two ends. There are 15 residues in the CDR3. From germline, CDR1 is SGHVS and CDR2 FNYEAQ. This sample is part of a study of blood T cell repertoires in COVID-19. Across the whole study: Acute-phase and convalescent COVID-19 samples originated in the United States, Italy and Spain.

One Seattle source followed patients from active infection through their disease course. Libraries were prepared by immunoSEQ multiplex PCR; TCRdb keeps only in-frame clonotypes and omits some of them. The data show roughly 160,000 clones, approximately 84% seen once. Sequences were obtained from peripheral blood. This TCR came from a woman aged 45-65 years with COVID-19, enrolled during active disease. The chain employs TRBV7-6 and TRBJ2-3; D is perhaps TRBD2 (6 bases). CDR3 nucleotide sequence: TGTGCCAGCAGCCTATTAGCGGACAGCACAGATACGCAGTATTTT. Residues: CASSLLADSTDTQYF. Based on the CDR3 plus reference TRBV7-6 and TRBJ2-3, the full variable domain is GAGVSQSPRYKVTKRGQDVALRCDPISGHVSLYWYRQALGQGPEFLTYFNYEAQQDKSGLPNDRFSAERPEGSISTLTIQRTEQRDSAMYRCASSLLADSTDTQYFGPGTRLTVL.